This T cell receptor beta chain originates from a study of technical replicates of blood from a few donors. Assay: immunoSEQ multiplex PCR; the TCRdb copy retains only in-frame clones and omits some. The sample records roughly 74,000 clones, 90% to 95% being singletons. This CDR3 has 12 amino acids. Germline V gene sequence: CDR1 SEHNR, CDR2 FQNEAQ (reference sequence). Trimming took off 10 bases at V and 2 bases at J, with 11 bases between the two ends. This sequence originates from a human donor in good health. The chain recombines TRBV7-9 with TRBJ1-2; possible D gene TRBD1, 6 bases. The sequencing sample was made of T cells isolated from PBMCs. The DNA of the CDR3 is TGTGCCATTGAGGGGGGGAACTATGGCTACACCTTC. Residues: CAIEGGNYGYTF.